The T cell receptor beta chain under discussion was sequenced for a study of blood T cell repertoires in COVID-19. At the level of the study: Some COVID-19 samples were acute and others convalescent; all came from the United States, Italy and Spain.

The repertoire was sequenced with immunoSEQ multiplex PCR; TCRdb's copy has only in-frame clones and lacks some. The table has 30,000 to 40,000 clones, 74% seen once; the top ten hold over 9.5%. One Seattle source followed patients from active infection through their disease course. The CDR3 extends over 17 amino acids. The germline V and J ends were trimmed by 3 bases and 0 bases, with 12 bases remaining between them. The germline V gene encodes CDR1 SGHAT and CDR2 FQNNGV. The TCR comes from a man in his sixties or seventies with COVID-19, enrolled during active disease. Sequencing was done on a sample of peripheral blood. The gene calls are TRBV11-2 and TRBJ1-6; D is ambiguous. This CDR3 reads CASSLRHPSSYNSPLHF. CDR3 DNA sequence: TGTGCCAGCAGCTTGCGGCATCCGAGCTCCTATAATTCACCCCTCCACTTT.